This paragraph covers one T cell receptor (beta chain) sequence. This sample is drawn from a study of blood T cell repertoires in COVID-19. Study summary: COVID-19 samples collected from the United States, Italy and Spain covered acute and convalescent phases. Sources were T cells, B-cell-depleted T cells, or PBMCs; the material itself was cDNA or gDNA.

From germline, CDR1 is SGDLS and CDR2 YYNGEE. This CDR3 spans 12 amino acids. The V gene lost 4 bases and the J gene lost 6 bases, with 10 bases spanning the gap. Only in-frame clones appear in the TCRdb table, and some are missing; sequencing was by immunoSEQ multiplex PCR. The sample shows some 48,000 clones, just over 85% of them seen only once. The sequence was collected from a woman aged 80 or older with acute or convalescent COVID-19. This chain connects TRBV9 to TRBJ1-2; D remains ambiguous. Sample: peripheral blood. In nucleotides, the CDR3 is TGTGCCAGCAGCCCCCCAGTGAATGGCTACACCTTC. As protein: CASSPPVNGYTF.